The following is a TCR beta chain sequence with its context. The CDR3 is made up of 15 amino acids. Germline V gene sequence: CDR1 SNHLY, CDR2 FYNNEI. J lost 5 bases, V lost 6 bases, and 9 bases had no gene match. The data were taken from a study of blood T cell repertoires in COVID-19. Overall study: The United States, Italy and Spain provided the acute and convalescent COVID-19 samples. T cells, B-cell-depleted T cells, or PBMCs supplied cDNA or gDNA.

Original data processing: Reference gene primer amplification gave estimated nucleated cell counts. The table came from immunoSEQ multiplex PCR; TCRdb's copy has only in-frame clones and leaves some out. The V and J calls and clone size are taken from that table; D and trimming were inferred from the DNA. In the table there are about 88,000 clones, around nine tenths of which are singletons. This TCR derives from a man in his fifties or sixties with acute or convalescent COVID-19. The rearrangement links TRBV2 to TRBJ2-7, with 11 positions matching TRBD1. The sample taken for sequencing was peripheral blood. Here the CDR3 reads CASREGQGGLDEQYF. In DNA form, the CDR3 reads TGTGCCAGCAGGGAGGGACAGGGGGGCTTAGACGAGCAGTACTTC.